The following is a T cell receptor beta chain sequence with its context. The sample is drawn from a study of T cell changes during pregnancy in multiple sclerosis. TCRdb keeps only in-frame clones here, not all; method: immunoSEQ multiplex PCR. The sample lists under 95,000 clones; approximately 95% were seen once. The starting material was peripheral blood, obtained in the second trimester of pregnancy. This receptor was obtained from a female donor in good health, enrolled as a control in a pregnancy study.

The CDR3 nucleotides are TGTGCCAGCAGCCAAGCCGTAGGGACAGGGGGAGAGACCCAGTACTTC. It translates to CASSQAVGTGGETQYF. V gene TRBV4-2 combines with J gene TRBJ2-5, with TRBD1 identical over 11 bases. V lost 1 base to trimming and J lost 4 bases; unmatched junction nucleotides: 5. The V gene's germline CDR1 is LGHNA and CDR2 YNFKEQ. This CDR3 has 16 amino acids.